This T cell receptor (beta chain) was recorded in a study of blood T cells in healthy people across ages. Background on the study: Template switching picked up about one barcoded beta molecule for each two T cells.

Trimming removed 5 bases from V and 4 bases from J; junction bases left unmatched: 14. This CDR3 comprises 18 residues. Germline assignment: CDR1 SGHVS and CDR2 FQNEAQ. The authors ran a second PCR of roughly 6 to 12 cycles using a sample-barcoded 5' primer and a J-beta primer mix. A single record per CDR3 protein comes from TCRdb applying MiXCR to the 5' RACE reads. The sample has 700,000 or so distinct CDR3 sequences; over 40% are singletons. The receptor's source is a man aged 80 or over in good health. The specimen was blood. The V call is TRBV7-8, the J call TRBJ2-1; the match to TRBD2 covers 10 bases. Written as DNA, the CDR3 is TGTGCCAGCAGCCTAGGGATCAGCGGGGGGGCCTATTACAATGAGCAGTTCTTC. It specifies CASSLGISGGAYYNEQFF.